The entry that follows covers one T cell receptor beta chain sequence. Its antigen is as yet unknown. The data stem from a study of T cell responses to AZD1222 COVID-19 vaccine. Study details: Investigators merged groups given second doses at roughly 4 or roughly 12 weeks. Study-wide results and limits: Mapped onto spike, vaccine-associated CD4 TCRs spanned it and were dominant at 160-218 and 743-854.

The protocol was immunoSEQ multiplex PCR, while the TCRdb copy is restricted to in-frame clones and leaves out a portion. The profile covers about 150,000 clones, with 80% to 95% appearing a single time and about 2.5% taken by the ten largest. The clonotype was recovered from an adult in good health. The sequences come from peripheral blood, collected on day 0 of AZD1222 vaccination.

Written as DNA, the CDR3 is TGCGCCAGCAGCTTAAGAGGGACTAGCGGGGGGGCCTCCGTCCGCACAGATACGCAGTATTTT. Its translation is CASSLRGTSGGASVRTDTQYF. The chain links TRBV5-1 to TRBJ2-3, with 16 bases identical to TRBD2. This CDR3 spans 21 amino acids. The J segment lost 1 base and the V segment lost 2 bases, leaving 13 bases of the junction unmatched. The germline gives CDR1 SGHRS, CDR2 YFSETQ.